The 9 T cell receptor beta chains below were found in one sample sequenced in a study of OX40 agonist ivuxolimab in advanced cancers. The data were produced by immunoSEQ multiplex PCR, yet TCRdb's version contains in-frame clones alone and is incomplete. The sample yields about 86,000 clones, roughly nine tenths seen once. Specimen: CD4+ or CD8+ T cells sorted from blood, collected in a trial of the OX40 agonist ivuxolimab. All receptors derive from an adult with an advanced solid tumor such as melanoma, head and neck, liver or kidney cancer.

The J gene is TRBJ2-1, the V gene TRBV5-4; 14 positions agree with TRBD2. CDR3 size: 14 residues. Germline V gene sequence: CDR1 SGHNT, CDR2 YYREEE (reference sequence). With V trimmed by 10 bases and J by 8 bases, 8 bases remained unmatched. CDR3 loop: CAVPGTSGSDEQFF. CDR3 sequence (DNA): TGTGCCGTACCCGGGACTAGCGGGAGTGATGAGCAGTTCTTC.

The chain joins TRBV5-4 to TRBJ1-1, with unresolved D. Germline-derived CDR1 and CDR2 are SGHNT and YYREEE (reference sequence). V lost 4 bases to trimming and J lost 5 bases, with 15 bases between them. This CDR3 has 14 amino acids. The CDR3 coding sequence is TGTGCCAGCAGCCCGGATTTCTCCTGGACTGAAGCTTTCTTT. This translates into CASSPDFSWTEAFF. Supplemented by reference TRBV5-4 and TRBJ1-1, the full variable domain reads ETGVTQSPTHLIKTRGQQVTLRCSSQSGHNTVSWYQQALGQGPQFIFQYYREEENGRGNFPPRFSGLQFPNYSSELNVNALELDDSALYLCASSPDFSWTEAFFGQGTRLTVV.

The chain recombines TRBV6-1 with TRBJ1-1, with no clear D. The CDR3 spans 13 residues. Germline CDR1 reads MNHNS; CDR2 reads SASEGT. V lost 1 base, J lost 5 bases, and 8 bases lay in between. CDR3 protein: CASSEGGETEAFF. The CDR3 nucleotides are TGTGCCAGCAGTGAAGGTGGGGAAACTGAAGCTTTCTTT.

The V gene is TRBV19, the J gene TRBJ1-2, with 9 bases lining up with TRBD1. Germline lookup yields CDR1 LNHDA and CDR2 SQIVND (reference sequence). With V trimmed by 7 bases and J by 8 bases, 5 bases remained unmatched. The CDR3 contains 12 residues. The CDR3, as DNA: TGTGCCAGTACACGACAGGGGGAAGGCTACACCTTC. Its protein product is CASTRQGEGYTF. Supplemented by reference TRBV19 and TRBJ1-2, the full variable domain reads DGGITQSPKYLFRKEGQNVTLSCEQNLNHDAMYWYRQDPGQGLRLIYYSQIVNDFQKGDIAEGYSVSREKKESFPLTVTSAQKNPTAFYLCASTRQGEGYTFGSGTRLTVV.

The chain links TRBV5-1 to TRBJ2-7; 9 bases agree with TRBD1. V lost 0 bases to trimming and J lost 0 bases; unmatched junction nucleotides: 7. The CDR3 length is 17 residues. Germline-derived CDR1 and CDR2 are SGHRS and YFSETQ. The CDR3 DNA reads TGCGCCAGCAGCTTGGTGGGGACAGGGCACATCTCCTACGAGCAGTACTTC. This encodes CASSLVGTGHISYEQYF.

This clone was counted between two and nine times. V and J are TRBV30 and TRBJ2-5, with 9 bases fitting TRBD2. This CDR3 has 14 residues. The V gene's germline CDR1 is GTSNPN and CDR2 SVGIG (reference sequence). Losses at the gene ends were 0 bases for V and 2 bases for J; bases not matched to a gene: 1. CDR3 nucleotides: TGTGCCTGGAGTGTTCTAGCGGGACAAGAGACCCAGTACTTC. Protein sequence: CAWSVLAGQETQYF.

The gene calls are TRBV25-1 and TRBJ2-1; D may be TRBD1 or TRBD2 (5 bases each). The CDR3 consists of 16 residues. V was shortened by 2 bases and J by 4 bases, with 15 bases between the two germline ends. The germline V gene has CDR1 MGHDK and CDR2 SYGVNS. Here the CDR3 DNA reads TGTGCCAGCAGTGAACTCGGGACGGCCCTTTACAATGAGCAGTTCTTC. Encoded protein: CASSELGTALYNEQFF.

Only a few counts were recorded for this clone. The CDR3 sequence is CASSYLAGSTDTQYF. CDR3 DNA sequence: TGTGCCAGCAGTTACTTAGCGGGTAGCACAGATACGCAGTATTTT. This chain links TRBV6-4 with TRBJ2-3, with 7 bases identical to TRBD2. The CDR3 loop spans 15 amino acids. The V gene end was trimmed by 5 bases and the J gene end by 0 bases; junction bases not matched to a gene: 5. Germline values: CDR1 MRHNA, CDR2 SNTAGT.

This clone was seen only a few times. The chain is built from TRBV30 and TRBJ1-3; D remains ambiguous. This CDR3 spans 13 amino acids. Trimming pared 4 bases from V and 2 bases from J, leaving 9 bases between. Germline lookup yields CDR1 GTSNPN and CDR2 SVGIG (reference sequence). The CDR3 DNA reads TGTGCCTGGACCCTGGGCCCTGGAAACACCATATATTTT. This gives the protein CAWTLGPGNTIYF.